This T cell receptor (beta chain) is from a study of T-cell memory formation after mild COVID-19. Germline values: CDR1 SGHNT, CDR2 YYREEE (reference sequence). The CDR3 spans 14 residues. The germline V and J ends were trimmed by 0 bases and 2 bases, with 7 bases remaining between them. A single record per CDR3 protein comes from TCRdb applying MiXCR to the 5' RACE reads. The sample yields 400,000 to 550,000 distinct CDR3 sequences, nearly 25% seen once. The source of this sequence is an adult woman who had mild COVID-19 (a few samples of this study predate the infection). Cell type and time point are not known. Sequencing was carried out using PBMCs or a T cell subset sorted from them (not recorded which). The V call is TRBV5-4, the J call TRBJ2-3; D unresolved. CDR3 bases: TGTGCCAGCAGCTTGGCGGGTCCCACAGATACGCAGTATTTT. Amino acids: CASSLAGPTDTQYF. Variable domain in full (rest from reference TRBV5-4 and TRBJ2-3): ETGVTQSPTHLIKTRGQQVTLRCSSQSGHNTVSWYQQALGQGPQFIFQYYREEENGRGNFPPRFSGLQFPNYSSELNVNALELDDSALYLCASSLAGPTDTQYFGPGTRLTVL.